This T cell receptor beta chain was recovered during a study of post-analysis software for immune sequencing data. As for the study in general: The disease courses covered relapsing-remitting, secondary progressive and progressive-relapsing multiple sclerosis.

General study points: Elevated frequency relative to controls characterized 4 or 5 TRBV segments in patients, TRBV5-6, TRBV5-1 and TRBV20-1 among them. In multiple sclerosis, normalized Chao1 diversity was significantly below that of controls.

Each TCR beta cDNA library carried unique molecular identifiers. TCRdb recomputed calls from the PCR reads with MiXCR, one row per CDR3 protein. Altogether a few hundred thousand distinct CDR3 sequences are present, 35% to 40% being singletons, with the ten largest covering approximately 4.6%. In this sample, this clonotype turned up many times. Its antigen is still unknown. The trim removed 6 bases at V and 2 bases at J, leaving 8 bases unmatched. The length of the CDR3 is 15 residues. Germline loops: CDR1 DFQATT, CDR2 SNEGSKA (reference sequence). The specimen was blood. This receptor was taken from a girl aged 10-17 years with multiple sclerosis. The V and J genes are TRBV20-1 and TRBJ2-3, with 10 bases fitting TRBD2. This CDR3 reads CSAPGLAANTDTQYF. The CDR3 region has the DNA TGCAGTGCCCCTGGACTAGCGGCCAACACAGATACGCAGTATTTT.